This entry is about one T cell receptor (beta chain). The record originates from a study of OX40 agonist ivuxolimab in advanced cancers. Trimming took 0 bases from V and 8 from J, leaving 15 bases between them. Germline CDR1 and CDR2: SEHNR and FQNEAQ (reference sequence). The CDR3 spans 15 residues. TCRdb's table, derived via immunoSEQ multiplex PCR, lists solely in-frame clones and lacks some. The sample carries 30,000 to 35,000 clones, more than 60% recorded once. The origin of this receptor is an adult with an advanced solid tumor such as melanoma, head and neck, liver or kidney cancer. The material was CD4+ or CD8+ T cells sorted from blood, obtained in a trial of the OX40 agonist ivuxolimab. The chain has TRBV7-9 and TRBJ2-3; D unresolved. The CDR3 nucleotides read TGTGCCAGCAGCTTAGCGCAAGGCCCTAGTGTTACGCAGTATTTT. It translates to CASSLAQGPSVTQYF.